What follows are 5 T cell receptor beta chains derived from one specimen sequenced in a study of blood T cell repertoires in COVID-19. Sequencing used immunoSEQ multiplex PCR; TCRdb keeps in-frame clones, though not all of them. Of some 77,000 clones in the sample, 75% to 85% are singletons; the top ten hold 20% to 25%. Sequencing was performed on peripheral blood. These receptors all stem from a woman aged 70-85 years with acute or convalescent COVID-19.

The CDR3 sequence is CASSFRTGIYEQYF. Written as DNA, the CDR3 is TGTGCCAGCAGCTTCAGGACAGGGATCTACGAGCAGTACTTC. This chain joins TRBV11-1 and TRBJ2-7; 8 positions match TRBD1. CDR1 is SGHAT and CDR2 is FQDESV in the germline V gene (reference sequence). This CDR3 has 14 residues. Losses at the gene ends were 3 bases for V and 3 bases for J; bases not matched to a gene: 4.

The rearrangement links TRBV5-1 to TRBJ2-3; 9 bases fit TRBD1. The CDR3 spans 15 residues. Germline lookup yields CDR1 SGHRS and CDR2 YFSETQ. J lost 5 bases, V lost 0 bases, and 4 bases had no gene match. CDR3 nucleotides: TGCGCCAGCAGCTTGGACAGGGGGCGTTTAGATACGCAGTATTTT. Residues: CASSLDRGRLDTQYF.

J is TRBJ1-5 and V is TRBV2, with 8 bases lining up with TRBD1. This CDR3 spans 15 amino acids. Germline trimming cut 8 bases from V and 6 bases from J; bases unmatched to any gene: 12. CDR1 SNHLY and CDR2 FYNNEI come from the germline V gene. The CDR3 DNA sequence: TGTGCCAGCCATGGCGGCAGGGGGCGCAGTCAGCCCCAGCATTTT. This sequence encodes CASHGGRGRSQPQHF.

Comments on this clone: An end of the junction does not agree with germline; a read error may underlie this. The CDR3 loop is CASTFGTGGADF. As DNA, the CDR3 is TGTGCCAGCACCTTCGGAACAGGGGGCGCGGATTTT. The rearrangement links TRBV12-3 or TRBV12-4 to TRBJ1-3; 9 bases fit TRBD1. The CDR3 is 12 residues long.

The V and J genes are TRBV28 and TRBJ2-2; D may be TRBD1 (6 bases). Trimming shortened V by 3 bases and J by 4 bases, and 12 bases separated the two germline ends. This CDR3 has 15 amino acids. Germline assignment: CDR1 MDHEN and CDR2 SYDVKM. The CDR3, as DNA: TGTGCCAGCAGTTTGGAGGCGACAGGCACCGGGGAGCTGTTTTTT. Its translation: CASSLEATGTGELFF.